One sample yielded the 27 T cell receptor beta chains listed below, sequenced in a study of cytomegalovirus exposure and HLA in healthy donors. Primers for the PCR totalled 60 Vbeta and 13 Jbeta. Sequenced by immunoSEQ multiplex PCR; TCRdb stores in-frame clones only, minus some. The profile shows 250,000 to 350,000 clones, more than 80% of them singletons. The specimen was PBMCs. Every receptor here comes from a man aged 35 to 55 in good health and CMV-seropositive.

Concerning this clone itself: A junction boundary mismatches the germline segment, possibly from a read error. The rearrangement joins TRBV7-2 to TRBJ2-7; the match to TRBD2 covers 7 bases. Germline loops: CDR1 SGHTA, CDR2 FQGNSA. CDR3 length: 16 residues. The CDR3 DNA follows: TGTGCCAGCAGCTTACCGGGACTACCTTCACCCCGGGAGCAGCACTTC. Translation: CASSLPGLPSPREQHF.

A word on this clone: Other DNA sequences from this sample encode an identical CDR3 as well. The chain couples TRBV10-3 to TRBJ2-7, with D perhaps TRBD1 (6 bases). There are 14 residues in the CDR3. Trimming stripped 1 base from V and 4 bases from J, with 11 bases between. CDR1 ENHRY and CDR2 SYGVKD come from the germline V gene. The CDR3 nucleotides read TGTGCCATCAGTGAGTTAGGACAGATTTACGAGCAGTACTTC. The encoded protein is CAISELGQIYEQYF.

This clone was recorded only once. This sequence joins TRBV7-3 and TRBJ2-3; D unclear. The CDR3 length is 13 residues. The germline V gene has CDR1 SGHTA and CDR2 FQGTGA. Trimming left V 5 bases short and J 0 bases short, with 6 bases between. CDR3 region: CASSITSTDTQYF. The CDR3 DNA reads as TGTGCCAGCAGCATCACTAGCACAGATACGCAGTATTTT. Full variable domain (outside the CDR3, taken from reference TRBV7-3 and TRBJ2-3): GAGVSQTPSNKVTEKGKYVELRCDPISGHTALYWYRQSLGQGPEFLIYFQGTGAADDSGLPNDRFFAVRPEGSVSTLKIQRTERGDSAVYLCASSITSTDTQYFGPGTRLTVL.

The J gene is TRBJ2-5, the V gene TRBV28; TRBD2 agrees at 10 bases. V gave up 0 bases and J gave up 6 bases; unmatched junction bases: 4. Germline-derived CDR1 and CDR2 are MDHEN and SYDVKM. The CDR3 runs 15 residues. CDR3 protein: CASSLWLAGAQTQYF. CDR3 DNA: TGTGCCAGCAGTTTATGGCTAGCGGGAGCGCAGACCCAGTACTTC.

This rearrangement joins TRBV6-5 to TRBJ1-1; D possibly corresponds to TRBD1 (5 bases). CDR1 is MNHEY, CDR2 SVGAGI, per germline. The V gene lost 6 bases and the J gene lost 6 bases, with 11 bases spanning the gap. This CDR3 has 12 amino acids. In nucleotides, the CDR3 is TGTGCCAGCAGCCAGGGTTCGGCTGAAGCTTTCTTT. Its translation is CASSQGSAEAFF.

This chain links TRBV7-9 with TRBJ2-1, with 14 bases matching TRBD2. The V gene's germline CDR1 is SEHNR and CDR2 FQNEAQ (reference sequence). The CDR3 extends over 17 amino acids. The trim removed 5 bases at V and 6 bases at J, leaving 9 bases unmatched. The CDR3 is CASSQGTSGRRANEQFF. As DNA, the CDR3 is TGTGCCAGCAGCCAAGGGACTAGCGGGAGAAGGGCCAATGAGCAGTTCTTC.

The V call is TRBV29-1, the J call TRBJ2-1, with 9 nucleotides matching TRBD1. V shed 0 bases, J shed 5 bases, and the junction held 8 bases outside the gene matches. CDR1 SQVTM and CDR2 ANQGSEA come from the germline V gene. There are 16 residues in the CDR3. The CDR3 sequence is CSVEDLGDRVDNEQFF. DNA for the CDR3: TGCAGCGTTGAAGATCTGGGGGACAGGGTCGACAATGAGCAGTTCTTC.

This chain links TRBV28 with TRBJ1-4, with 7 bases matching TRBD1. Trimming cost V 3 bases and J 5 bases; bases outside gene matches: 6. The length of the CDR3 is 15 residues. The germline V gene encodes CDR1 MDHEN and CDR2 SYDVKM. The CDR3 nucleotides read TGTGCCAGCAGTTTGCTGACAGGGAGCAATGAAAAACTGTTTTTT. Its translation is CASSLLTGSNEKLFF. Using reference TRBV28 and TRBJ1-4 for the parts outside the CDR3, the full variable domain is DVKVTQSSRYLVKRTGEKVFLECVQDMDHENMFWYRQDPGLGLRLIYFSYDVKMKEKGDIPEGYSVSREKKERFSLILESASTNQTSMYLCASSLLTGSNEKLFFGSGTQLSVL.

This clone has a handful of counts. The chain combines TRBV5-1 with TRBJ1-1; a possible D gene is TRBD1 (5 bases). The CDR3 loop spans 17 amino acids. The V end was cut by 1 base, the J end by 0 bases, with 16 bases between. Germline V CDR1 and CDR2: SGHRS, YFSETQ. CDR3 residues: CASSLIYPGGMNTEAFF. In DNA form, the CDR3 reads TGCGCCAGCAGCTTGATCTACCCCGGGGGAATGAACACTGAAGCTTTCTTT. Complete variable domain (other parts from reference TRBV5-1 and TRBJ1-1): KAGVTQTPRYLIKTRGQQVTLSCSPISGHRSVSWYQQTPGQGLQFLFEYFSETQRNKGNFPGRFSGRQFSNSRSEMNVSTLELGDSALYLCASSLIYPGGMNTEAFFGQGTRLTVV.

The chain joins TRBV5-8 to TRBJ2-7; 8 bases agree with TRBD2. Germline V CDR1 and CDR2: SGHTS, YDEGEE. Unmatched junction bases numbered 13, after V lost 4 bases and J lost 1 base. The CDR3 has 17 amino acids. CDR3 in amino acids: CASSARHGGRRSYEQYF. Written as DNA, the CDR3 is TGTGCCAGCAGCGCGAGGCATGGCGGGAGGAGGTCCTACGAGCAGTACTTC.

The rearrangement uses TRBV28 and TRBJ2-7; the D gene is possibly TRBD2 (6 bases). Trimming took 7 bases from V and 2 from J, leaving 15 bases between them. Germline CDR1 reads MDHEN; CDR2 reads SYDVKM. The CDR3 runs 14 residues. CDR3 nucleotide sequence: TGTGCCAGCACCCCGGCTAGCGTCCCCTACGAGCAGTACTTC. It translates to CASTPASVPYEQYF.

The CDR3 nucleotides read TGTGCCAGCTCACCTAGCGGGAGTTTCTACGAGCAGTACTTC. Translation gives CASSPSGSFYEQYF. The chain employs TRBV18 and TRBJ2-7; 9 nucleotides line up with TRBD2. Germline CDR1 and CDR2: KGHSH and LQKENI. The CDR3 consists of 14 residues. The trim removed 3 bases at V and 3 bases at J, leaving 3 bases unmatched. Variable domain in full (rest from reference TRBV18 and TRBJ2-7): NAGVMQNPRHLVRRRGQEARLRCSPMKGHSHVYWYRQLPEEGLKFMVYLQKENIIDESGMPKERFSAEFPKEGPSILRIQQVVRGDSAAYFCASSPSGSFYEQYFGPGTRLTVT.

The DNA for the CDR3 is TGTGCCAGCAGCTTAACGACAGGGGCCACTGAAGCTTTCTTT. Translated, it gives CASSLTTGATEAFF. The chain is built from TRBV6-4 and TRBJ1-1; TRBD1 agrees at 8 bases. This CDR3 has 14 residues. The germline CDR1 and CDR2 sequences are MRHNA and SNTAGT. Trimming at V came to 6 bases and at J to 4 bases, leaving 7 bases not matched to a gene.

This clone was picked up a small number of times. The gene calls are TRBV5-1 and TRBJ1-5; 7 nucleotides line up with TRBD1. The CDR3 consists of 15 residues. Germline-derived CDR1 and CDR2 are SGHRS and YFSETQ. After removal of 2 bases from V and 3 bases from J, the junction contained 5 bases not matched to a gene. CDR3 sequence (DNA): TGCGCCAGCAGCTTAGGGACAGCATCCAATCAGCCCCAGCATTTT. This translates into CASSLGTASNQPQHF. Together with reference TRBV5-1 and TRBJ1-5, the CDR3 gives the full variable domain: KAGVTQTPRYLIKTRGQQVTLSCSPISGHRSVSWYQQTPGQGLQFLFEYFSETQRNKGNFPGRFSGRQFSNSRSEMNVSTLELGDSALYLCASSLGTASNQPQHFGDGTRLSIL.

Of note for this clone: This sample also contains other DNA sequences that code for the same CDR3. This chain uses TRBV27 with TRBJ2-7, with TRBD1 identical over 7 bases. Germline CDR1 MNHEY, CDR2 SMNVEV (reference sequence). Trimming at V came to 6 bases and at J to 4 bases, leaving 3 bases not matched to a gene. CDR3 length: 12 amino acids. The CDR3 DNA reads TGTGCCAGCAGAGACAGGGAGTACGAGCAGTACTTC. Protein: CASRDREYEQYF.

The V and J genes are TRBV7-2 and TRBJ1-1; D possibly corresponds to TRBD1 (5 bases). Per the germline V gene, CDR1 is SGHTA and CDR2 is FQGNSA. Trimming removed 4 bases from V and 5 bases from J, with 11 bases in between. The CDR3 covers 13 residues. In nucleotides, the CDR3 is TGTGCCAGCAGCTCCTTCGGGGGGACTGAAGCTTTCTTT. Amino acids: CASSSFGGTEAFF. Filled out from reference TRBV7-2 and TRBJ1-1, the complete variable domain reads GAGVSQSPSNKVTEKGKDVELRCDPISGHTALYWYRQSLGQGLEFLIYFQGNSAPDKSGLPSDRFSAERTGGSVSTLTIQRTQQEDSAVYLCASSSFGGTEAFFGQGTRLTVV.

The chain is built from TRBV7-9 and TRBJ1-2; TRBD1 matches 7 bases. CDR1 and CDR2 (germline): SEHNR, FQNEAQ (reference sequence). The ends lost 7 bases at V and 3 bases at J; junction bases unmatched: 8. The CDR3 totals 14 residues. CDR3 DNA: TGTGCCAGCAACAGGCAGGGGGTGGACTATGGCTACACCTTC. It yields the protein CASNRQGVDYGYTF.

This clone was picked up a small number of times. The chain recombines TRBV11-2 with TRBJ2-3; 8 nucleotides match TRBD2. The CDR3 contains 16 residues. J gave up 3 bases and V 1 base, and 6 bases lay outside the gene matches. CDR1 and CDR2 from the germline V gene are SGHAT and FQNNGV. The CDR3 DNA reads as TGTGCCAGCAGCTTAGGGCTAGCGGGTTATACAGATACGCAGTATTTT. This encodes CASSLGLAGYTDTQYF.

The rearrangement joins TRBV7-9 to TRBJ2-5, with 9 bases matching TRBD2. Trimming cost V 5 bases and J 5 bases; bases outside gene matches: 12. Looked up from germline, CDR1 is SEHNR and CDR2 is FQNEAQ (reference sequence). The CDR3 runs 16 residues. The CDR3 sequence: CASSNLLAGPYETQYF. The CDR3 DNA reads as TGTGCCAGCAGCAATCTACTAGCGGGCCCCTACGAGACCCAGTACTTC.

A note on this clone: A read error is the likely source, as a far larger clone sits one nucleotide away. The V gene is TRBV5-1, the J gene TRBJ2-7, with TRBD1 identical over 8 bases. The V gene's germline CDR1 is SGHRS and CDR2 YFSETQ. The ends lost 4 bases at V and 6 bases at J; junction bases unmatched: 18. The CDR3 totals 17 residues. The CDR3 DNA sequence: TGCGCCAGCAGCCCGGGGCGGGCGACAGGGGATCCCTTCGAGCAGTACTTC. Translated, it gives CASSPGRATGDPFEQYF.

The chain uses TRBV7-2 and TRBJ1-5, with D possibly matching TRBD1 (6 bases). This CDR3 comprises 14 residues. V was cut by 4 bases and J by 4 bases, with 11 bases left in between. The germline V gene encodes CDR1 SGHTA and CDR2 FQGNSA. CDR3 residues: CASSSDRNNQPQHF. In DNA form, the CDR3 reads TGTGCCAGCAGCTCCGACAGGAATAATCAGCCCCAGCATTTT.

The J gene is TRBJ2-5, the V gene TRBV19; the D gene is possibly TRBD1 (6 bases). The CDR3 covers 16 residues. Trimming stripped 7 bases from V and 4 bases from J, with 22 bases between. From germline, CDR1 is LNHDA and CDR2 SQIVND (reference sequence). The CDR3 DNA sequence: TGTGCCAGTAATCCAATTGGGGGCCAGGGTCTAGAGACCCAGTACTTC. Amino acids: CASNPIGGQGLETQYF.

This chain joins TRBV10-2 and TRBJ2-5; tentative D call: TRBD2 (6 bases). The V gene's germline CDR1 is WSHSY and CDR2 SAAADI. V lost 4 bases to trimming and J lost 5 bases, with 14 bases between them. The CDR3 length is 14 residues. Written as DNA, the CDR3 is TGCGCCAGCAGTGGGGACTGGAGGATTGAGACCCAGTACTTC. As protein: CASSGDWRIETQYF.

In this sample, this clone turned up a few times. The chain is built from TRBV7-9 and TRBJ2-7; TRBD2 agrees at 7 bases. Per the germline V gene, CDR1 is SEHNR and CDR2 is FQNEAQ (reference sequence). V was pared by 3 bases and J by 5 bases, with 7 bases of the junction left unmatched. CDR3 size: 14 residues. The CDR3 is CASSFSGSGDEQYF. The CDR3 DNA follows: TGTGCCAGCAGCTTTAGCGGGTCTGGGGACGAGCAGTACTTC.

The chain couples TRBV4-3 to TRBJ2-3, with TRBD1 identical over 7 bases. Germline-derived CDR1 and CDR2 are LGHNA and YSLEER. The CDR3 sequence is 14 residues long. V shed 0 bases and J 4 bases; nucleotides not matched to a gene: 1. For the CDR3, the DNA is TGCGCCAGCAGCCAAGATGGACAGGCAGATACGCAGTATTTT. Translated: CASSQDGQADTQYF.

The V gene is TRBV10-3, the J gene TRBJ2-7; perhaps TRBD1 as D (5 bases). This CDR3 comprises 14 residues. V was clipped by 4 bases and J by 4 bases, with 14 bases between them. Germline V gene sequence: CDR1 ENHRY, CDR2 SYGVKD. The CDR3 loop is CAISVHPDTYEQYF. DNA of the CDR3: TGTGCCATCAGTGTACACCCGGACACGTACGAGCAGTACTTC.

This clone was seen a handful of times. The chain has TRBV7-9 and TRBJ2-1; 11 bases align to TRBD2. V shed 5 bases, J shed 0 bases, and the junction held 12 bases outside the gene matches. Per the germline V gene, CDR1 is SEHNR and CDR2 is FQNEAQ (reference sequence). CDR3 size: 19 residues. The CDR3 sequence: CASSPAVRSGRGSYNEQFF. The DNA for the CDR3 is TGTGCCAGCAGCCCTGCGGTGCGTAGCGGGAGGGGCTCCTACAATGAGCAGTTCTTC. Supplemented by reference TRBV7-9 and TRBJ2-1, the full variable domain reads DTGVSQNPRHKITKRGQNVTFRCDPISEHNRLYWYRQTLGQGPEFLTYFQNEAQLEKSRLLSDRFSAERPKGSFSTLEIQRTEQGDSAMYLCASSPAVRSGRGSYNEQFFGPGTRLTVL.